This TCR beta chain emerged from a study of blood T cell repertoires in COVID-19. Study-level background: The United States, Italy and Spain were the sources of the acute and convalescent COVID-19 samples.

Recruited during active infection, patients (from Seattle) were subsequently followed longitudinally. Germline V gene lookup returns CDR1 MDHEN and CDR2 SYDVKM. The length of the CDR3 is 14 residues. V lost 2 bases to trimming and J lost 1 base, with 8 bases between them. As handled by the study authors: The authors estimated nucleated cell counts from reference gene primer amplification. Sequenced by immunoSEQ multiplex PCR; TCRdb stores in-frame clones only, minus some. The DNA gave D and trimming, while V, J and clone size come from that table. The sample has 130,000 to 150,000 clones; 79% are singletons.

This chain links TRBV28 with TRBJ1-1, with D unresolved. The sequenced sample consisted of peripheral blood. The source of this sequence is a woman aged 70-85 years with COVID-19, enrolled during active disease. CDR3 protein: CASSLIVRNTEAFF. As DNA, the CDR3 is TGTGCCAGCAGTTTAATTGTGAGGAACACTGAAGCTTTCTTT.